This TCR beta chain was sequenced for a study of post-analysis software for immune sequencing data. Germline assignment: CDR1 DFQATT and CDR2 SNEGSKA (reference sequence). This CDR3 is built from 14 residues. Libraries were made from TCR beta cDNA, and they carried unique molecular identifiers. TCRdb ran MiXCR on the PCR reads and lists one entry per CDR3 protein. Seen here are 650,000 to 850,000 distinct CDR3 sequences, about 43% observed once, and the top ten hold 4.9%. Worth noting for this clonotype: Its antigen remains unidentified.

General study results and limits: Compared against controls, patients with multiple sclerosis displayed significantly lower normalized Chao1 diversity. Four or five TRBV segments were significantly more frequent in patients than in controls. TRBV5-6, TRBV5-1 and TRBV20-1 were among these segments.

The sample consisted of blood. The TCR sequence derives from a girl between 10 and 17 years old with multiple sclerosis. This chain joins TRBV20-1 and TRBJ2-4; 8 bases map to TRBD1. The end of the DNA aligns better with TRBJ2-7, so the J call may be wrong. The CDR3 spells CSASGQGREYEQYF. CDR3 nucleotide sequence: TGCAGTGCTTCCGGACAGGGTAGGGAGTACGAGCAGTACTTC.